This TCR beta chain was sequenced for a study of T cell changes during pregnancy in multiple sclerosis. Using immunoSEQ multiplex PCR, the repertoire was profiled, and TCRdb retains in-frame clones only, with some absent. The sample records fewer than 85,000 clones, roughly 92% being singletons. The germline gives CDR1 MDHEN, CDR2 SYDVKM. The CDR3 runs to 14 residues. V was pared by 6 bases and J by 0 bases, with 9 bases between. The source material was peripheral blood, sampled in the first trimester of pregnancy. The clonotype comes from a female donor in good health, enrolled as a control in a pregnancy study. This chain links TRBV28 with TRBJ1-3; tentatively, D is TRBD1 (6 bases). The CDR3 loop reads CASSPRGSGNTIYF. The CDR3 DNA follows: TGTGCCAGCAGCCCCAGGGGCTCTGGAAACACCATATATTTT.